The following is a TCR beta chain sequence with its context. These data originate in a study of blood T cell repertoires in COVID-19. Assay used: immunoSEQ multiplex PCR; TCRdb lists only in-frame clones, some missing. The sample lists 150,000 to 250,000 clones, 94% occurring once. V lost 0 bases, J lost 2 bases, and 15 bases lay in between. Germline V CDR1 and CDR2: SGHRS, YFSETQ. The CDR3 runs 16 residues. J is TRBJ2-7 and V is TRBV5-1; a weak D match, TRBD1 (5 bases). The receptor was derived from a man aged 30 to 45 with COVID-19, enrolled during active disease. The sequencing sample was made of peripheral blood. The CDR3: CASSLEPSPGPYEQYF. DNA of the CDR3: TGCGCCAGCAGCTTGGAGCCCTCCCCAGGGCCCTACGAGCAGTACTTC.